Shown below are 31 T cell receptor beta chains from a single sample sequenced in a study of Ad26.COV2.S vaccination and SARS-CoV-2 variants. Treatment described: 15 to 20 received Ad26.COV2.S at low or high dose, single or two shots; about five received placebo; per-sample allocation not given. Repertoires come from day 63 after the first vaccine or placebo injection. The repertoire was sequenced with immunoSEQ multiplex PCR; TCRdb's copy has only in-frame clones and lacks some. The sample gives around 270,000 clones, 70% to 90% of which show up once; 2.9% is in the top ten. This specimen consisted of peripheral blood, obtained in a trial of Ad26.COV2.S vaccine versus placebo. These TCRs come from a person between 18 and 65 years old who received the Ad26.COV2.S COVID-19 vaccine or a placebo.

This CDR3 reads CAISGQGNTEAFF. The DNA of the CDR3 is TGTGCCATCAGTGGTCAGGGGAACACTGAAGCTTTCTTT. The genes are TRBV10-3 and TRBJ1-1, with TRBD1 as a possible D gene (5 bases). CDR1 and CDR2 from the germline V gene are ENHRY and SYGVKD. Trimming took 4 bases from V and 1 from J, leaving 7 bases between them. CDR3 length: 13 amino acids.

The V and J genes are TRBV19 and TRBJ1-3; the D is unclear. Germline V gene lookup returns CDR1 LNHDA and CDR2 SQIVND (reference sequence). The V gene lost 3 bases and the J gene lost 4 bases, with 10 bases spanning the gap. CDR3 size: 14 residues. The CDR3 DNA reads as TGTGCCAGTAGTATGGAGGTTAGCGGAAACACCATATATTTT. It yields the protein CASSMEVSGNTIYF.

The chain couples TRBV6-5 to TRBJ2-7, with a tentative D call TRBD2 (5 bases). The length of the CDR3 is 13 residues. The germline CDR1 and CDR2 sequences are MNHEY and SVGAGI. Trimming left V 4 bases short and J 1 base short, with 8 bases between. CDR3 nucleotides: TGTGCCAGCAGTTTGTCGGGATCCTACGAGCAGTACGTC. This codes for CASSLSGSYEQYV.

The rearrangement uses TRBV5-1 and TRBJ1-2; TRBD1 aligns across 10 bases. Germline loops: CDR1 SGHRS, CDR2 YFSETQ. The V and J ends lost 4 bases and 4 bases, in that order; junction bases with no gene match: 10. CDR3 length equals 16 residues. The CDR3 DNA reads TGCGCCAGCAGCGTCCTCCGGGACAGGGGCATCTATGGCTACACCTTC. This encodes CASSVLRDRGIYGYTF.

The chain combines TRBV6-2 or TRBV6-3 with TRBJ1-4; a weak D match, TRBD1 (5 bases). Germline V CDR1 and CDR2: MNHEY, SVGEGT. The length of the CDR3 is 13 residues. The ends were cut back, 5 bases at V and 11 bases at J, with 15 bases in the middle. The CDR3 here is CASSRPGTLKLFF. CDR3 in DNA: TGTGCCAGCAGTCGACCCGGGACCTTGAAACTGTTTTTT.

This clone was seen a single time. V gene TRBV12-3 or TRBV12-4 combines with J gene TRBJ2-5; D might be TRBD1 (5 bases). The CDR3 has 13 amino acids. Trimming shortened V by 5 bases and J by 3 bases, and 10 bases separated the two germline ends. CDR3 protein: CASSPAGKETQYF. The CDR3 DNA sequence: TGTGCCAGCAGTCCCGCAGGGAAAGAGACCCAGTACTTC.

The rearrangement links TRBV9 to TRBJ2-1; 9 bases are shared with TRBD2. V lost 0 bases, J lost 7 bases, and 5 bases stayed unmatched. The germline V gene encodes CDR1 SGDLS and CDR2 YYNGEE. There are 15 residues in the CDR3. The CDR3 sequence: CASSVVAGGPNEQFF. The CDR3 DNA is TGTGCCAGCAGCGTAGTTGCGGGGGGGCCTAATGAGCAGTTCTTC.

The rearrangement joins TRBV6-1 to TRBJ2-7; D unclear. The germline CDR1 and CDR2 sequences are MNHNS and SASEGT. Trimming took 2 bases from V and 9 from J, leaving 8 bases between them. CDR3 length equals 11 residues. CDR3 loop: CASSEMRRQYV. The CDR3 DNA reads TGTGCCAGCAGTGAAATGAGGCGGCAGTACGTC.

The chain links TRBV5-4 to TRBJ1-2; the D gene is possibly TRBD1 (5 bases). Germline CDR1 and CDR2: SGHNT and YYREEE (reference sequence). The V gene lost 4 bases and the J gene lost 6 bases, with 28 bases spanning the gap. This CDR3 comprises 18 residues. CDR3 sequence: CASSGGNFAIQGGDGYTF. For the CDR3, the DNA is TGTGCCAGCAGCGGAGGGAATTTTGCCATTCAGGGCGGTGATGGCTACACCTTC.

This chain joins TRBV28 and TRBJ1-6; 8 bases fit TRBD1. The V gene's germline CDR1 is MDHEN and CDR2 SYDVKM. The CDR3 is made up of 16 amino acids. Losses at the gene ends were 3 bases for V and 6 bases for J; bases not matched to a gene: 7. The CDR3 nucleotides are TGTGCCAGCAGTTTTGTCGGACAGGGACCTAATTCACCCCTCCACTTT. This translates into CASSFVGQGPNSPLHF.

The chain couples TRBV4-2 to TRBJ1-2; D gene uncertain. CDR1 and CDR2 from the germline V gene are LGHNA and YNFKEQ. The CDR3 has 16 residues. V shed 0 bases and J shed 3 bases, with 14 bases lying between them. The CDR3 is CASSQEKSAAYYGYTF. The CDR3 nucleotides read TGTGCCAGCAGCCAAGAAAAATCGGCAGCCTACTATGGCTACACCTTC.

This clone showed up just once. V gene TRBV6-5 combines with J gene TRBJ2-5, with 7 nucleotides matching TRBD2. The V gene's germline CDR1 is MNHEY and CDR2 SVGAGI. The length of the CDR3 is 14 residues. The V and J ends lost 6 bases and 2 bases, in that order; junction bases with no gene match: 6. Written as DNA, the CDR3 is TGTGCCAGCAGGAGGCGGGGGTATCAAGAGACCCAGTACTTC. Protein: CASRRRGYQETQYF.

J is TRBJ2-1 and V is TRBV7-2; possibly TRBD1 or TRBD2 for D (5 bases each). There are 14 residues in the CDR3. V lost 4 bases to trimming and J lost 4 bases, with 11 bases between them. The germline V gene has CDR1 SGHTA and CDR2 FQGNSA. The CDR3 region is CASSSPGQYNEQFF. The DNA of the CDR3 is TGTGCCAGCAGCTCGCCGGGGCAATACAATGAGCAGTTCTTC.

This rearrangement joins TRBV3-1 (or the pseudogene TRBV3-2) to TRBJ2-3; TRBD2 matches at 12 bases. V shed 6 bases and J 3 bases; nucleotides not matched to a gene: 7. The CDR3 is 16 residues long. CDR1 is LGHDT, CDR2 YNNKEL, per germline (reference sequence). The CDR3 region is CASRPASGRATDTQYF. As DNA, the CDR3 is TGTGCCAGCAGACCCGCTAGCGGGAGGGCGACAGATACGCAGTATTTT.

The chain has TRBV5-1 and TRBJ2-5; tentative D call: TRBD2 (5 bases). The V gene lost 1 base and the J gene lost 2 bases, with 12 bases spanning the gap. The V gene's germline CDR1 is SGHRS and CDR2 YFSETQ. The CDR3 is 15 residues long. In DNA, the CDR3 is TGCGCCAGCAGCTTGATCCAGCGGAGACAAGAGACCCAGTACTTC. This gives the protein CASSLIQRRQETQYF.

The chain uses TRBV27 and TRBJ2-6, with unresolved D. The CDR3 extends over 14 amino acids. Germline CDR1 MNHEY, CDR2 SMNVEV (reference sequence). V was clipped by 5 bases and J by 2 bases, with 7 bases between them. The CDR3 here is CASSEGTGANVLTF. The CDR3 bases are TGTGCCAGCAGTGAAGGGACTGGGGCCAACGTCCTGACTTTC.

The chain is built from TRBV27 and TRBJ2-1, with D unclear. The CDR3 runs 13 residues. Looked up from germline, CDR1 is MNHEY and CDR2 is SMNVEV (reference sequence). The V gene lost 3 bases and the J gene lost 5 bases, with 8 bases spanning the gap. As DNA, the CDR3 is TGTGCCAGCAGTTTCACAGCCAACAATGAGCAGTTCTTC. It yields the protein CASSFTANNEQFF.

The V gene is TRBV7-8, the J gene TRBJ2-1, with unresolved D. This CDR3 region has 13 residues. Germline loops: CDR1 SGHVS, CDR2 FQNEAQ. V was cut by 2 bases and J by 7 bases, with 9 bases left in between. The CDR3 spells CASSLKVGNEQFF. CDR3 in DNA: TGTGCCAGCAGCTTAAAGGTTGGAAATGAGCAGTTCTTC.

This chain links TRBV27 with TRBJ2-2; the match to TRBD2 covers 8 bases. CDR1 is MNHEY, CDR2 SMNVEV, per germline (reference sequence). V lost 8 bases to trimming and J lost 6 bases; unmatched junction nucleotides: 11. CDR3 length equals 15 residues. CDR3 sequence reads: CASRPMRGASGELFF. The CDR3 region has the DNA TGTGCCAGCCGACCCATGCGGGGGGCGTCCGGGGAGCTGTTTTTT.

On this clone itself: In the same sample, other DNA sequences code for this CDR3. V is TRBV12-3 or TRBV12-4 and J is TRBJ1-4; 10 nucleotides align to TRBD1. CDR3 size: 13 residues. V was clipped by 8 bases and J by 7 bases; unmatched bases: 4. The CDR3 protein is CASRRDRGEKLFF. The DNA for the CDR3 is TGTGCCAGCCGCCGGGACAGGGGTGAAAAACTGTTTTTT.

V and J are TRBV9 and TRBJ1-1; 9 bases match TRBD1. The V gene's germline CDR1 is SGDLS and CDR2 YYNGEE. CDR3 length: 18 amino acids. The ends lost 4 bases at V and 4 bases at J; junction bases unmatched: 17. Here the CDR3 DNA reads TGTGCCAGCAGCTCCAAGCCCCAAACAGGGGGCTTAGTCACTGAAGCTTTCTTT. Protein sequence: CASSSKPQTGGLVTEAFF.

The CDR3 is CASSLGRKTGSGLQETQYF. CDR3 DNA: TGCGCCAGCAGCTTGGGACGAAAAACAGGGAGTGGACTACAAGAGACCCAGTACTTC. The V and J genes are TRBV5-1 and TRBJ2-5; D possibly uses TRBD1 or TRBD2 (6 bases each). From germline, CDR1 is SGHRS and CDR2 YFSETQ. V was pared by 0 bases and J by 2 bases, with 23 bases between. CDR3 length equals 19 residues.

The chain recombines TRBV28 with TRBJ1-3; D might be TRBD1 (5 bases). Trimming left V 8 bases short and J 2 bases short, with 10 bases between. Germline values: CDR1 MDHEN, CDR2 SYDVKM. The length of the CDR3 is 13 residues. Here the CDR3 reads CASGMGAGNTIYF. DNA for the CDR3: TGTGCCAGCGGTATGGGGGCTGGAAACACCATATATTTT.

This chain connects TRBV30 to TRBJ1-3; no reliable D call. The CDR3 runs 15 residues. Germline CDR1 GTSNPN, CDR2 SVGIG (reference sequence). V lost 0 bases to trimming and J lost 2 bases, with 11 bases between them. For the CDR3, the DNA is TGTGCCTGGAGTGTCGGCAGGACCACTGGAAACACCATATATTTT. This gives the protein CAWSVGRTTGNTIYF. The whole variable domain, filled in from reference TRBV30 and TRBJ1-3, reads SQTIHQWPATLVQPVGSPLSLECTVEGTSNPNLYWYRQAAGRGLQLLFYSVGIGQISSEVPQNLSASRPQDRQFILSSKKLLLSDSGFYLCAWSVGRTTGNTIYFGEGSWLTVV.

The chain carries TRBV14 and TRBJ1-6; 7 bases align to TRBD1. This CDR3 is 15 amino acids long. V shed 5 bases, J shed 7 bases, and the junction held 8 bases outside the gene matches. Germline CDR1 is SGHDN and CDR2 is FVKESK. CDR3 loop: CASSLKQGLNSPLHF. CDR3 in DNA: TGTGCCAGCAGCTTAAAACAGGGGTTAAATTCACCCCTCCACTTT. The full variable domain, its missing parts supplied by reference TRBV14 and TRBJ1-6, is EAGVTQFPSHSVIEKGQTVTLRCDPISGHDNLYWYRRVMGKEIKFLLHFVKESKQDESGMPNNRFLAERTGGTYSTLKVQPAELEDSGVYFCASSLKQGLNSPLHFGNGTRLTVT.

The chain carries TRBV4-3 and TRBJ2-7; D is perhaps TRBD1 (6 bases). From germline, CDR1 is LGHNA and CDR2 YSLEER. V was clipped by 0 bases and J by 0 bases, with 15 bases between them. The CDR3 totals 17 residues. The CDR3 sequence is CASSQDLGTTSSYEQYF. The CDR3 DNA reads as TGCGCCAGCAGCCAAGATTTAGGGACAACCAGCTCCTACGAGCAGTACTTC.

The chain joins TRBV11-3 to TRBJ2-1; 7 bases map to TRBD2. The CDR3 extends over 15 amino acids. Trimming removed 1 base from V and 7 bases from J; junction bases left unmatched: 7. Germline V gene data show CDR1 as SGHNT and CDR2 as YENEEA. The CDR3 DNA reads TGTGCCAGCAGCTTAGTGAGCGGGACGGTGAATGAGCAGTTCTTC. Translation: CASSLVSGTVNEQFF.

The chain's CDR3 is CASSPYVGASANYGYTF. The CDR3, as DNA: TGTGCCAGCAGCCCCTACGTAGGGGCGTCAGCTAACTATGGCTACACCTTC. The genes are TRBV14 and TRBJ1-2; tentatively, D is TRBD1 (5 bases). Germline values: CDR1 SGHDN, CDR2 FVKESK. V lost 4 bases, J lost 0 bases, and 18 bases lay in between. The CDR3 is 17 residues long.

This clone was picked up a small number of times. The chain has TRBV5-4 and TRBJ1-5, with no clear D. CDR1 and CDR2 (germline): SGHNT, YYREEE (reference sequence). Trimming left V 5 bases short and J 0 bases short, with 9 bases between. CDR3 length: 14 amino acids. This chain's CDR3 is CASRDGNSNQPQHF. The CDR3 region has the DNA TGTGCCAGCAGGGACGGTAATAGCAATCAGCCCCAGCATTTT.

In nucleotides, the CDR3 is TGTGCCAGCAGCCCGCCGGGTAGCTTGGAGACCCAGTACTTC. Its protein product is CASSPPGSLETQYF. The J gene is TRBJ2-5, the V gene TRBV11-1, with D unclear. V lost 5 bases, J lost 5 bases, and 15 bases lay in between. From germline, CDR1 is SGHAT and CDR2 FQDESV (reference sequence). This CDR3 has 14 amino acids.

This clone was counted once. This chain links TRBV25-1 with TRBJ2-7; D not certain. There are 13 residues in the CDR3. The V and J ends lost 3 bases and 4 bases respectively, with 10 bases between them. Germline CDR1 is MGHDK and CDR2 is SYGVNS. The CDR3 DNA sequence: TGTGCCAGCAGTGACGCCTTGTCTTACGAGCAGTACGTC. Translating it yields CASSDALSYEQYV.